The 12 T cell receptor beta chains presented below share a single source sample, sequenced in a study of OX40 agonist ivuxolimab in advanced cancers. Assay used: immunoSEQ multiplex PCR; TCRdb lists only in-frame clones, some missing. The repertoire holds fewer than 95,000 clones, with under 90% as singletons. The sample consisted of CD4+ or CD8+ T cells sorted from blood, taken in a trial of the OX40 agonist ivuxolimab. The source of these receptors is an adult with an advanced solid tumor such as melanoma, head and neck, liver or kidney cancer.

J is TRBJ2-7 and V is TRBV5-8; no clear D. V lost 1 base and J 0 bases, leaving 8 bases between the germline ends. Germline assignment: CDR1 SGHTS and CDR2 YDEGEE. The CDR3 length is 14 residues. The CDR3 loop is CASSLRPSSYEQYV. The CDR3 DNA reads as TGTGCCAGCAGCTTGAGGCCAAGCTCCTACGAGCAGTACGTC.

The chain links TRBV6-5 to TRBJ1-1; weak D call: TRBD1 (5 bases). V lost 4 bases and J 6 bases, leaving 12 bases between the germline ends. CDR1 is MNHEY and CDR2 is SVGAGI in the germline V gene. The CDR3 runs to 13 residues. Here the CDR3 reads CASSSQRGAEAFF. CDR3 nucleotide sequence: TGTGCCAGCAGTTCACAGAGAGGGGCTGAAGCTTTCTTT.

The chain has TRBV20-1 and TRBJ2-1; D gene uncertain. Germline V CDR1 and CDR2: DFQATT, SNEGSKA (reference sequence). Trimming took 0 bases from V and 14 from J, leaving 8 bases between them. CDR3 size: 10 residues. CDR3 amino acids: CSARDNLEFF. The CDR3 DNA sequence: TGCAGTGCTAGAGATAATCTGGAGTTCTTC.

This clone has just one count. The V call is TRBV7-9, the J call TRBJ2-7; 9 bases are shared with TRBD2. The CDR3 is 15 amino acids. CDR1 and CDR2 (germline): SEHNR, FQNEAQ (reference sequence). V lost 1 base to trimming and J lost 6 bases; unmatched junction nucleotides: 7. The CDR3 is CASSLEAGGRSEQYF. As DNA, the CDR3 is TGTGCCAGCAGCTTAGAGGCGGGAGGGCGCTCCGAGCAGTACTTC.

V and J are TRBV30 and TRBJ1-3; 7 positions agree with TRBD1. The germline gives CDR1 GTSNPN, CDR2 SVGIG (reference sequence). Germline trimming cut 2 bases from V and 2 bases from J; bases unmatched to any gene: 3. This CDR3 spans 14 amino acids. This chain's CDR3 is CAWSPGTAGNTIYF. The CDR3 nucleotides are TGTGCCTGGAGTCCTGGGACAGCTGGAAACACCATATATTTT.

The sample holds many counts of this clone. The rearrangement links TRBV15 to TRBJ1-1; 7 nucleotides line up with TRBD1. V was clipped by 1 base and J by 4 bases; unmatched bases: 3. This CDR3 has 14 residues. Germline values: CDR1 LNHNV, CDR2 YYDKDF (reference sequence). CDR3 amino acids: CATSRGRQGTEAFF. The DNA for the CDR3 is TGTGCCACCAGCAGAGGTCGACAGGGCACTGAAGCTTTCTTT.

This chain joins TRBV11-2 and TRBJ2-3; TRBD2 might be the D (5 bases). The germline V gene has CDR1 SGHAT and CDR2 FQNNGV. The CDR3 runs to 15 residues. Trimming pared 0 bases from V and 2 bases from J, leaving 9 bases between. This CDR3 is CASSLDPGDTDTQYF. As DNA, the CDR3 is TGTGCCAGCAGCTTAGATCCCGGGGACACAGATACGCAGTATTTT.

The chain couples TRBV6-6 to TRBJ2-5, with unresolved D. The CDR3 runs to 15 residues. Germline CDR1 reads MNHNY; CDR2 reads SVGAGI (reference sequence). V lost 2 bases and J lost 5, with 15 bases in between. DNA for the CDR3: TGTGCCAGCAGTTACGGGTCGAGCGTGGGGGAGACCCAGTACTTC. Amino acid sequence: CASSYGSSVGETQYF.

V gene TRBV7-2 combines with J gene TRBJ2-3; no clear D. CDR3 length equals 14 residues. Trimming took off 5 bases at V and 0 bases at J, with 9 bases between the two ends. Germline CDR1 SGHTA, CDR2 FQGNSA. CDR3: CASSPGPSTDTQYF. CDR3 in DNA: TGTGCCAGCAGCCCCGGTCCTAGCACAGATACGCAGTATTTT.

The count of this clone is one. This sequence joins TRBV28 and TRBJ2-5; D perhaps matches TRBD2 (8 bases). V gave up 5 bases and J gave up 5 bases, with 18 bases separating them. CDR1 and CDR2 (germline): MDHEN, SYDVKM. This CDR3 region has 15 residues. The chain's CDR3 is CASSPPGGGRETQYF. As DNA, the CDR3 is TGTGCCAGCAGTCCCCCGGGAGGGGGCAGGGAGACCCAGTACTTC.

This sequence joins TRBV2 and TRBJ1-3; D is perhaps TRBD1 (6 bases). V dropped 7 bases and J dropped 4 bases, with 14 bases sitting between them. Germline values: CDR1 SNHLY, CDR2 FYNNEI. The CDR3 runs to 14 residues. Here the CDR3 DNA reads TGTGCCAGCAAGTTCACAGGGTCAGGAAACACCATATATTTT. It encodes CASKFTGSGNTIYF.

There are a few counts of this clone. V gene TRBV28 combines with J gene TRBJ1-1; D gene unclear. The CDR3 has 11 amino acids. V was trimmed by 7 bases and J by 9 bases, leaving 12 bases between them. Germline V gene lookup returns CDR1 MDHEN and CDR2 SYDVKM. CDR3 region: CASTLHWKAFF. CDR3 coding DNA: TGTGCCAGCACCCTTCACTGGAAAGCTTTCTTT. Based on the CDR3 plus reference TRBV28 and TRBJ1-1, the full variable domain is DVKVTQSSRYLVKRTGEKVFLECVQDMDHENMFWYRQDPGLGLRLIYFSYDVKMKEKGDIPEGYSVSREKKERFSLILESASTNQTSMYLCASTLHWKAFFGQGTRLTVV.